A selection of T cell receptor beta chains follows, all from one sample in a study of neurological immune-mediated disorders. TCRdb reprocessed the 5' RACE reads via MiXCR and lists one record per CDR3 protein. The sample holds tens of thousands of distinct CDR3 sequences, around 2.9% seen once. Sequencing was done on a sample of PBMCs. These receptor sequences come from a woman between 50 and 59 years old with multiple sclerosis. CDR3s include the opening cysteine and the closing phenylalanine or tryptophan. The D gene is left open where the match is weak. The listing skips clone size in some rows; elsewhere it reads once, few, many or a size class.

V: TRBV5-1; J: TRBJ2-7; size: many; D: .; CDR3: CASSLAVTSYEQYF; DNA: TGCGCCAGCAGCTTGGCCGTCACCTCCTACGAGCAGTACTTC
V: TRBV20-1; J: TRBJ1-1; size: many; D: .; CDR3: CSARDRGLNTEAFF; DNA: TGCAGTGCTAGAGATCGGGGTCTGAACACTGAAGCTTTCTTT
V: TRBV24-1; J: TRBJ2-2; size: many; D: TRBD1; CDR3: CATSDLRGQGVTGELFF; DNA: TGTGCCACCAGTGATCTGAGGGGACAGGGAGTCACCGGGGAGCTGTTTTTT
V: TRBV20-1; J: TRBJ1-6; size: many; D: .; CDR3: CSALDLPIGTYNSPLHF; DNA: TGCAGTGCCCTTGATTTGCCTATAGGGACCTATAATTCACCCCTCCACTTT
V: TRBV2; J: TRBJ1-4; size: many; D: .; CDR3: CASSPIATNEKLFF; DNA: TGTGCCAGCAGTCCGATAGCAACTAATGAAAAACTGTTTTTT
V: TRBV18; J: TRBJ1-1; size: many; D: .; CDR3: CASSRGPSTEAFF; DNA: TGTGCCAGCTCACGAGGGCCCAGCACTGAAGCTTTCTTT
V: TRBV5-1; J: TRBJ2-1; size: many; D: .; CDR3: CASSARGQNNEQFF; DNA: TGCGCCAGCAGCGCGCGAGGACAGAACAATGAGCAGTTCTTC
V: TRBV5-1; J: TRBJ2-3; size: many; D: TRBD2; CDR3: CASSAGLAGDTQYF; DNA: TGCGCCAGCAGCGCGGGACTAGCAGGAGATACGCAGTATTTT
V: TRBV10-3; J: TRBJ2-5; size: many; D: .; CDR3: CAISERGTQYF; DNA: TGTGCCATCAGTGAGAGGGGGACCCAGTACTTC
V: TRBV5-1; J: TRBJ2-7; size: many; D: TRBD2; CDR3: CASSPDPGLALFEYF; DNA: TGCGCCAGCAGCCCCGACCCGGGACTAGCGTTGTTTGAGTACTTC
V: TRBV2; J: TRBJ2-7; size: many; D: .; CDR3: CASGVLRGRSSGEQYF; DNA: TGTGCCAGCGGGGTATTAAGGGGTCGGTCATCGGGGGAGCAGTACTTC
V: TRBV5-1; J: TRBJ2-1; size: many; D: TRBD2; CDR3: CASSLEWAGGNEQFF; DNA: TGCGCCAGCAGCTTGGAGTGGGCGGGGGGGAATGAGCAGTTCTTC
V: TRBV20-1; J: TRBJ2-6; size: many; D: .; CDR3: CSAREGSGSGANVLTF; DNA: TGCAGTGCTAGAGAGGGGTCGGGGTCTGGGGCCAACGTCCTGACTTTC
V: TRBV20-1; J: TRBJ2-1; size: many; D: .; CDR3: CSASSGRAVSYNEQFF; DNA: TGCAGTGCTAGCTCCGGAAGAGCCGTCTCCTACAATGAGCAGTTCTTC
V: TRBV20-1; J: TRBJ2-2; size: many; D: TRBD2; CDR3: CSARRTSGGGGELFF; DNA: TGCAGTGCTAGAAGGACTAGCGGGGGTGGCGGGGAGCTGTTTTTT
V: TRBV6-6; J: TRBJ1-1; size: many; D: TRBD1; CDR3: CASTGQGANTEAFF; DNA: TGTGCCAGCACCGGACAGGGGGCCAACACTGAAGCTTTCTTT
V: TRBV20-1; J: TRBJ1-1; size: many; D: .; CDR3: CSARYEAQGKAFF; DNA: TGCAGTGCTAGGTACGAAGCTCAGGGTAAAGCTTTCTTT
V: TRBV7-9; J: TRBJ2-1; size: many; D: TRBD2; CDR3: CASSHILAGGLNNEQFF; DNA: TGTGCCAGCAGCCATATTCTAGCGGGAGGGCTCAACAATGAGCAGTTCTTC
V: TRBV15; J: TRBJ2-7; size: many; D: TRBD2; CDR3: CATSREREPYEQYF; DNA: TGTGCCACCAGCAGAGAGCGGGAGCCCTACGAGCAGTACTTC
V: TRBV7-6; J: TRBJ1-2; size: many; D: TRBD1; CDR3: CASSLISGGAGNYGYTF; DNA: TGTGCCAGCAGCTTAATTTCAGGGGGCGCCGGTAACTATGGCTACACCTTC
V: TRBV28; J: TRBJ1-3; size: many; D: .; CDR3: CASSLRGAPGNTIYF; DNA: TGTGCCAGCAGTTTAAGAGGGGCGCCTGGAAACACCATATATTTT
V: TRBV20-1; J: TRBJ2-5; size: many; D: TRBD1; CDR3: CSARRDSKETQYF; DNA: TGCAGTGCTAGACGGGACAGCAAAGAGACCCAGTACTTC
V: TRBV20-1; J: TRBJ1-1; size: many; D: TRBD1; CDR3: CSAPDRGWTEAFF; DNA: TGCAGTGCTCCCGACAGGGGGTGGACTGAAGCTTTCTTT
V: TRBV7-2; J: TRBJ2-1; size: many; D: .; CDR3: CASSRPWTSSDEQFF; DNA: TGTGCCAGCAGCAGACCCTGGACCAGCTCCGATGAGCAGTTCTTC
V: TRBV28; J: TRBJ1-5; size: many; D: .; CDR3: CASSSGVQPQHF; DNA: TGTGCCAGCAGTTCAGGGGTTCAGCCCCAGCATTTT
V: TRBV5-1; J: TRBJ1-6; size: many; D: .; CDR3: CASSLGQERLNLPLHF; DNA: TGCGCCAGCAGCTTGGGGCAGGAACGGCTCAACCTCCCCCTCCACTTT
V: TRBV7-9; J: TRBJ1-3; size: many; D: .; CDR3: CASSYWGGSGSGNTIYF; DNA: TGTGCCAGCAGCTACTGGGGAGGATCCGGCTCTGGAAACACCATATATTTT
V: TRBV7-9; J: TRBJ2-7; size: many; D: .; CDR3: CASSLVLQGYGSYEQYF; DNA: TGTGCCAGCAGCTTAGTTCTGCAGGGTTACGGCTCCTACGAGCAGTACTTC
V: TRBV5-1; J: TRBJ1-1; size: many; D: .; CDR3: CASSMDTEAFF; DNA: TGCGCCAGCAGCATGGACACTGAAGCTTTCTTT
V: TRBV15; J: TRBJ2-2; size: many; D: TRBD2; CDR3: CATSRGLAGGFGGELFF; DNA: TGTGCCACCAGCCGGGGACTAGCGGGAGGGTTCGGCGGGGAGCTGTTTTTT
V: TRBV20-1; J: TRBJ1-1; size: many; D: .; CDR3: CSAKEGDTEAFF; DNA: TGCAGTGCTAAAGAGGGGGACACTGAAGCTTTCTTT
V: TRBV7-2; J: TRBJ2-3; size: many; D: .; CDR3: CASSTRLVITQYF; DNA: TGTGCCAGCAGCACCCGACTTGTGATTACGCAGTATTTT
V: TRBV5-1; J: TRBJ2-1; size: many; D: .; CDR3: CASKVDSTSYNEQFF; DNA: TGCGCCAGCAAGGTAGACAGCACCTCCTACAATGAGCAGTTCTTC
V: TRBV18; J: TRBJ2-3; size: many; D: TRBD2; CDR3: CASSPTSATDTQYF; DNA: TGTGCCAGCTCACCAACTAGCGCCACAGATACGCAGTATTTT
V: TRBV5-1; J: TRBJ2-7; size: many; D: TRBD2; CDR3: CASSLGAGGPRGGSYEQYF; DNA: TGCGCCAGCAGCTTGGGGGCGGGAGGCCCGCGGGGGGGCTCCTACGAGCAGTACTTC
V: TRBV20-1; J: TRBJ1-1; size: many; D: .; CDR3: CSASRGVLTAEAFF; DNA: TGCAGTGCCAGCCGAGGGGTGCTCACAGCTGAAGCTTTCTTT
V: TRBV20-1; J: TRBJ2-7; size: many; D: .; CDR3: CSARPYVFDRIPYEQYF; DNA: TGCAGTGCTAGACCCTATGTCTTCGACAGGATTCCCTACGAGCAGTACTTC
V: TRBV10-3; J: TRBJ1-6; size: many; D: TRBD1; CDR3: CATLGQGNSPLHF; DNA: TGTGCCACCCTGGGACAGGGCAATTCACCCCTCCACTTT
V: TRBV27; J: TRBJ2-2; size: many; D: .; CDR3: CASSFRGRYDTGELFF; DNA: TGTGCCAGCAGTTTTCGGGGCCGATACGACACCGGGGAGCTGTTTTTT
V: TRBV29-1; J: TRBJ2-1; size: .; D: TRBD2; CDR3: CSVPGLAESSYNAQFF; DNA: TGCAGTGTCCCCGGACTAGCGGAAAGCTCCTACAATGCGCAGTTCTTC
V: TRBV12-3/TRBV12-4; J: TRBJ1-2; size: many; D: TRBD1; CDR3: CASSLGDRGGGYTF; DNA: TGTGCCAGCAGTTTAGGGGACAGGGGCGGTGGCTACACCTTC
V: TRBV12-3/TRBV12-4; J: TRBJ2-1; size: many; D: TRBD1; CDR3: CASSRVQGANEQFF; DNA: TGTGCCAGCAGCCGGGTCCAGGGGGCGAATGAGCAGTTCTTC
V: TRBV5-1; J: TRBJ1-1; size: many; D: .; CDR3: CASSSEKGQTNTEAFF; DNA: TGCGCCAGCAGCTCGGAAAAGGGACAAACTAACACTGAAGCTTTCTTT
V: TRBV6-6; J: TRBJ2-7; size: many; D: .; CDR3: CASKGETSLYYEQYF; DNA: TGTGCCAGCAAGGGCGAAACTAGCCTATACTACGAGCAGTACTTC
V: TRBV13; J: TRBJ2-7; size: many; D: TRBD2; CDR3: CASSLRLAVYEQYF; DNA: TGTGCCAGCAGCTTACGACTAGCGGTTTACGAGCAGTACTTC
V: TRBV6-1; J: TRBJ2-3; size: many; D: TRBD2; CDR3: CASRLAGAPDTQYF; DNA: TGTGCCAGCAGACTAGCGGGAGCCCCAGATACGCAGTATTTT
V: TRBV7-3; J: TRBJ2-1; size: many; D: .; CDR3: CASSLKVAPSSYNEQFF; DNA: TGTGCCAGCAGCTTAAAGGTAGCCCCTAGCTCCTACAATGAGCAGTTCTTC
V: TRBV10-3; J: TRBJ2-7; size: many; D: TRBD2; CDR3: CAISETSGTTYEQYF; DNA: TGTGCCATCAGTGAGACTAGCGGAACTACCTACGAGCAGTACTTC
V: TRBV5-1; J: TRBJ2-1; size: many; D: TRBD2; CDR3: CASSFYPASGKYNEQFF; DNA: TGCGCCAGCAGCTTTTACCCAGCTAGCGGGAAATACAATGAGCAGTTCTTC
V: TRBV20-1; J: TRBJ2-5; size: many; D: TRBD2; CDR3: CSARGGLTQETQYF; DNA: TGCAGTGCTAGAGGGGGACTAACCCAAGAGACCCAGTACTTC
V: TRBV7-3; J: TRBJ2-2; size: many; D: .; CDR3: CASSSRGRTANTGELFF; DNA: TGTGCCAGCAGCTCTCGAGGCCGGACAGCGAACACCGGGGAGCTGTTTTTT
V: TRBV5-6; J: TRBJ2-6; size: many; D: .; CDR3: CASSLNWGANVLTF; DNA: TGTGCCAGCAGCTTAAATTGGGGGGCCAACGTCCTGACTTTC
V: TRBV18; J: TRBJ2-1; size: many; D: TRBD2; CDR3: CASSPIAGDRNEQFF; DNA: TGTGCCAGCTCACCAATAGCGGGAGATCGCAATGAGCAGTTCTTC
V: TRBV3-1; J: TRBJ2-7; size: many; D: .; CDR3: CASSQGLASYEQYF; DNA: TGTGCCAGCAGCCAAGGGCTAGCGTCCTACGAGCAGTACTTC
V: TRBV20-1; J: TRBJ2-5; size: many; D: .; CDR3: CSARGSGAQETQYF; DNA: TGCAGTGCTAGGGGTAGCGGAGCCCAAGAGACCCAGTACTTC
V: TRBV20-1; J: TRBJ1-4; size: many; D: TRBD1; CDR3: CSARPGQGAGNEKLFF; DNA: TGCAGTGCTAGACCGGGACAGGGGGCTGGTAATGAAAAACTGTTTTTT
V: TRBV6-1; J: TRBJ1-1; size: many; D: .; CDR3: CATRSNMNTEAFF; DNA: TGTGCCACCAGGAGCAACATGAACACTGAAGCTTTCTTT
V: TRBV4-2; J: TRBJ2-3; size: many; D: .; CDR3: CASSQEGAGGTDTQYF; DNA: TGTGCCAGCAGCCAAGAAGGAGCGGGCGGCACAGATACGCAGTATTTT
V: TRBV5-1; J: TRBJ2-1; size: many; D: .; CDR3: CASSTGTYNEQFF; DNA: TGCGCCAGCAGCACCGGGACATACAATGAGCAGTTCTTC